This TCR beta chain was observed in a study of CD8+CD57+ T cells in acquired aplastic anemia (dated by TCRdb to 2016 to 2019). About the investigation overall: DNA extracted from sorted CD4+ and CD8+ cells had a mean of about 3 ug, with a range of roughly 0.18 to 27.4 ug. Mean read counts for healthy donor samples were about 10 million for CD4+ cells and fewer than 12 million for CD8+ cells.

The cysteine opens and the phenylalanine closes a CDR3 of 15 amino acids. Solely the CDR3 DNA is kept, with 45 bases framed from the first base. Sequences MGHDK (CDR1) and SYGVNS (CDR2) are obtained from the germline V gene. The V end gives up 4 bases and the J end 5 bases, leaving 9 bases in the junction not matched to a gene. The paper as a whole reports these results and caveats: Although twenty-nine CD8+ CDR3 sequences were shared by patients and controls, these sequences appeared highly expressed in patients and within the immunodominant clones of patients. CD8+ Simpson's diversity did not differ significantly between patients and healthy controls (P=0.060).

In this study, sorted CD4+ and CD8+ T cells from the blood of healthy subjects and of severe aplastic anemia patients had their TCR repertoires deep-sequenced. Ficoll-Paque density gradient centrifugation was used to isolate peripheral blood mononuclear cells. Before DNA extraction, CD4+ and CD8+ T cells were sorted with FACS or magnetic beads. Genomic DNA served as template for TCR beta VDJ combination and CDR3 sequence profiling. An Illumina HiSeq 2000 was used for TCR repertoire sequencing. In the source study's methods: Repertoires were assessed using TRBV/TRBJ rearrangement plots, CDR3 size and DJ length profiles, and Simpson's diversity index. Whichever DNA sequence was most abundant in the deep sequencing data was defined as the immunodominant clone. CDR3 amino acid sequences were checked for sharing between subjects and were compared against published repertoires and the VDJdb database. TCRdb redid the processing of the public reads, applying fastp at Q25 and MiXCR, and retained in-frame beta chains. Rows matching on CDR3 protein sequence are summarized as one entry with the most common DNA and genes. The V and J calls follow TCRdb's processing rather than the paper's. Recorded for this sample are about 190,000 distinct CDR3 sequences; less than 65% of them occurred a single time. About 16% of the sample is taken by the ten largest.

Details on this clonotype: Its antigen is unknown. No per-base quality is available; no much larger clone lies one base away.

The clonotype originates from a human donor in good health, serving as a control. The rearrangement combines TRBV25-1 with TRBJ2-3; 7 central bases correspond to TRBD2. The sample was sorted CD4+, CD8+, or CD8+CD57+ T cells (not recorded which) from PBMCs. The CDR3 corresponds to CASSAGGAPGDTQYF. The DNA is as follows: TGTGCCAGCAGTGCGGGGGGAGCCCCGGGAGATACGCAGTATTTT.